This T cell receptor (beta chain) emerged from a study of somatic mutations in cytotoxic T cells in rheumatoid arthritis. Turning to the study itself: Flow cytometric sorting isolated some V beta antibody-stained T-cell populations at nearly 100% purity, and among them were V beta1+ cells that underwent TCRB sequencing. Study conclusions and caveats: Rheumatoid arthritis patients and age-matched healthy controls showed no significant difference in CD8+ T-cell clonality.

Assay used: immunoSEQ multiplex PCR; TCRdb lists only in-frame clones, some missing. This table holds 12,000 or so clones, approximately 80% found once. Turning to this clone: As yet, its antigen is unknown.

CDR3 length: 17 residues. Germline CDR1 and CDR2: MDHEN and SYDVKM. The J segment lost 0 bases and the V segment lost 10 bases, leaving 12 bases of the junction unmatched. The sequenced sample consisted of CD8+ T cells sorted from blood. This TCR was sampled from a man aged 45-65 years in good health. The rearrangement links TRBV28 to TRBJ2-7; 13 nucleotides align to TRBD2. CDR3 in DNA: TGTGCCACACAATGGACTAGCGGGAGTCCCAGCTCCTACGAGCAGTACTTC. Protein product: CATQWTSGSPSSYEQYF.